Listed here is a single TCR beta chain. This clone has ten or more counts. This clone's antigen is unknown. It has no much larger one-base neighbor in the sample; base qualities were not kept. Including cysteine and phenylalanine, the CDR3 has 16 amino acids. Only the CDR3 DNA stays, 48 bases, in frame from base 1. Per the germline V gene (reference sequence), LNHDA is the CDR1 and SQIVND is the CDR2. V is shortened by 4 bases, J by 0 bases, and the region joining them spans 13 bases. TCRbeta CDR3 regions were amplified from genomic DNA by means of the immunoSEQ Assay, a bias-controlled multiplex PCR. In the original analysis: The number of nucleated cells in each sample was estimated from the amplification of reference gene primers within the assay. To quantify the absolute abundance of each unique TCRbeta CDR3 rearrangement, sequence reads were collapsed and filtered. For each sample, productive Simpson clonality was calculated as the square root of Simpson's diversity index over productive rearrangements. The table was pulled from immuneACCESS by TCRdb, which kept in-frame rearrangements only. Such tables lose some clones; where checked, under half of the loss comes from unresolved V genes, and the rest has no known cause. The DNA gave D and trimming, while V, J and clone size come from that table. The sample table lists fewer than 250,000 clones, approximately 80% of them with a count of one. Around 7% of the sample lies in the top ten.

In the prospective study, participants were about 18 to 100 years old, resided in fewer than 25 geographic areas of the United States, and were enrolled through a virtual design. In the prospective study, cohorts were assigned on the basis of participant-reported clinical history obtained from a screening survey and a study questionnaire. Mobile phlebotomists in the prospective study collected whole blood, serum and a nasopharyngeal or oropharyngeal swab from every participant. Additional blood draws and questionnaires over a 2-month period could optionally be provided by prospective study participants. Prospective study blood samples were shipped either frozen or at room temperature before DNA extraction. The sample belongs to a study of blood T cell repertoires in COVID-19 (dated by TCRdb to about 2020). As for the study more broadly: Samples covering the acute and convalescent phases of COVID-19 were provided by collaborators in the United States, Italy and Spain. The prospective study material was composed of cDNA or gDNA derived from T cells, B-cell-depleted T cells, or PBMCs. Subjects who had been exposed to COVID-19, were actively infected with it, or had recovered from it provided the deeply sampled blood TCRbeta repertoires that made up the dataset. A freely available public database, intended as a resource for researchers studying the immune response to SARS-CoV-2, is where the repertoires were released. Samples were obtained from the ongoing ImmuneRACE study (first 160 participants) and from some 1,200 subjects provided by 6 global collaborators. Sample metadata almost always included a de-identified subject ID, COVID-19 status, age in years and sex. Where available, HLA class I and class II types were taken from metadata supplied by the sample provider and were not determined by assay-based typing. What the study reported, not specific to this receptor: The quantity of clinical and demographic metadata differed by source and by participant and was supplied without curation.

The rearranged segments are TRBV19 and TRBJ2-1; a tentative D call is TRBD1 (6 bases match). This TCR was sampled from a woman between 40 and 50 years old with acute COVID-19. The sample was PBMCs or T cells enriched from blood (not recorded which). The DNA is as follows: TGTGCCAGTAGTACCGACAGGCTTAGCTCCTACAATGAGCAGTTCTTC. Translation gives CASSTDRLSSYNEQFF.